This entry lists 12 T cell receptor beta chains sequenced from one sample in a study of CD8+ T cells in alopecia areata. The authors extracted RNA and reverse transcribed it into cDNA as the sequencing template. Here immunoSEQ multiplex PCR was the method, and the copy in TCRdb shows in-frame clones only, minus some. This table holds under 150,000 clones, 62% found once. Sample: CD8+ T cells sorted from blood. These receptors were collected from a human donor in good health.

The V call is TRBV29-1, the J call TRBJ2-4; D tentatively reads TRBD1 or TRBD2 (5 bases each). Germline values: CDR1 SQVTM, CDR2 ANQGSEA. The CDR3 contains 14 residues. Trimming left V 6 bases short and J 8 bases short, with 20 bases between. CDR3 protein: CSVPWGGSSDIQYF. CDR3 bases: TGCAGCGTGCCTTGGGGCGGGTCTAGTGACATTCAGTACTTC.

This clone was counted a few times. The chain recombines TRBV23-1 with TRBJ1-1; no clear D gene. TRBV23-1 is given ORF status, its function remaining uncertain. Trimming removed 8 bases at V and 6 bases at J, with 16 bases between. The CDR3 loop spans 13 amino acids. The CDR3 DNA reads TGCGCCAGCGGTTCAGGTCTCGGGGCTGAAGCTTTCTTT. Its protein product is CASGSGLGAEAFF.

The chain combines TRBV14 with TRBJ1-1; D unresolved. The CDR3 sequence is 12 residues long. Germline CDR1 SGHDN, CDR2 FVKESK. Trimming cost V 6 bases and J 6 bases, with 11 bases left between them. CDR3: CASSPTRSEAFF. Written as DNA, the CDR3 is TGTGCCAGCAGTCCTACACGCTCTGAAGCTTTCTTT.

This clone was observed a few times. The chain carries TRBV14 and TRBJ2-1, with unresolved D. Germline V CDR1 and CDR2: SGHDN, FVKESK. V lost 0 bases to trimming and J lost 6 bases, with 9 bases between them. This CDR3 has 14 amino acids. The CDR3 DNA sequence: TGTGCCAGCAGCCAAGAGGATGGGATCAATGAGCAGTTCTTC. Translation: CASSQEDGINEQFF.

V is TRBV14 and J is TRBJ2-3; 9 positions match TRBD2. This CDR3 comprises 16 residues. J lost 4 bases, V lost 1 base, and 6 bases had no gene match. Germline values: CDR1 SGHDN, CDR2 FVKESK. CDR3 coding DNA: TGTGCCAGCAGCCAAGGAGCGGGAGGCCTAGCAGATACGCAGTATTTT. Translation gives CASSQGAGGLADTQYF.

In regard to this clone: The same CDR3 also results from other DNA sequences found in this sample. The V gene is TRBV20-1, the J gene TRBJ2-7, with a weak D call TRBD2 (5 bases). Germline lookup yields CDR1 DFQATT and CDR2 SNEGSKA (reference sequence). The CDR3 totals 11 residues. Trimming removed 1 base from V and 4 bases from J, with 5 bases in between. The CDR3 sequence is CSARGGYEQYF. For the CDR3, the DNA is TGCAGTGCTAGAGGCGGGTACGAGCAGTACTTC.

The chain employs TRBV4-1 and TRBJ2-4; 7 bases agree with TRBD1. In germline, CDR1 is MGHRA, CDR2 YSYEKL. This CDR3 comprises 15 residues. V dropped 1 base and J dropped 8; count of bases not matched to a gene: 8. The CDR3 bases are TGCGCCAGCAGCCAAGTCCTGAGGGGGCTGGACATTCAGTACTTC. Protein: CASSQVLRGLDIQYF.

This clone was observed a few times. The chain couples TRBV5-1 to TRBJ2-2; no clear D. Germline lookup yields CDR1 SGHRS and CDR2 YFSETQ. V was pared by 0 bases and J by 5 bases, with 5 bases between. The length of the CDR3 is 13 residues. Here the CDR3 reads CASSLDATGELFF. The CDR3 DNA reads as TGCGCCAGCAGCTTGGATGCGACCGGGGAGCTGTTTTTT.

The table lists this clone with a few counts. The genes are TRBV13 and TRBJ2-5; D unresolved. This CDR3 spans 15 amino acids. Trimming removed 5 bases at V and 5 bases at J, with 18 bases between. In germline, CDR1 is PRHDT, CDR2 FYEKMQ (reference sequence). CDR3 DNA sequence: TGTGCCAGCAGCGCTTTCGTTTCGGCTGGGGAGACCCAGTACTTC. Its protein is CASSAFVSAGETQYF.

This chain links TRBV29-1 with TRBJ1-1; D ambiguous. CDR1 is SQVTM, CDR2 ANQGSEA, per germline. CDR3 size: 10 residues. CDR3 sequence: CSGWKAEAFF. The CDR3, as DNA: TGCTCCGGATGGAAGGCTGAAGCTTTCTTT.

The chain carries TRBV28 and TRBJ2-5; 9 bases fit TRBD2. Germline trimming cut 3 bases from V and 5 bases from J; bases unmatched to any gene: 7. Looked up from germline, CDR1 is MDHEN and CDR2 is SYDVKM. The CDR3 is 15 amino acids. The CDR3 protein is CASSFVPSGRETQYF. The CDR3 bases are TGTGCCAGCAGTTTCGTCCCCAGCGGGAGGGAGACCCAGTACTTC. The whole variable domain, remainder taken from reference TRBV28 and TRBJ2-5, is DVKVTQSSRYLVKRTGEKVFLECVQDMDHENMFWYRQDPGLGLRLIYFSYDVKMKEKGDIPEGYSVSREKKERFSLILESASTNQTSMYLCASSFVPSGRETQYFGPGTRLLVL.

This rearrangement joins TRBV15 to TRBJ2-1; weak D call: TRBD2 (6 bases). From germline, CDR1 is LNHNV and CDR2 YYDKDF (reference sequence). The CDR3 is 19 amino acids. V lost 0 bases, J lost 5 bases, and 23 bases lay in between. CDR3 coding DNA: TGTGCCACCAGCAGAGATCAGGTAAAAGGCGGGGCAGATCACAATGAGCAGTTCTTC. Amino acids: CATSRDQVKGGADHNEQFF.